A selection of T cell receptor beta chains follows, all from one sample in a study of sequential checkpoint blockade in melanoma. The protocol was immunoSEQ multiplex PCR, while the TCRdb copy is restricted to in-frame clones and leaves out a portion. The table records about 12,000 clones, 65% to 75% of them present only once. The input for sequencing was CD8+ T cells sorted from blood (inferred from file names), taken from a patient given nivolumab and ipilimumab in sequence. These receptors came from a human donor with melanoma. The CDR3 runs from the conserved cysteine through the conserved F or W. Fields, in order: clone size, J gene, CDR3 length, D gene, V gene, CDR3 protein, CDR3 DNA. D genes are given only for firm matches. Clone sizes are given selectively: once, few, many, or a class where the clone is expanded.

- TRBJ1-5 12 TRBD1 TRBV16 CASSQYSTGGHF TGTGCCAGCAGCCAATATTCGACAGGGGGGCATTTT
- TRBJ2-1 16 TRBD2 TRBV7-2 CASSSLAGVKLHEQFF TGTGCCAGCAGCTCTCTAGCGGGAGTTAAGTTGCATGAGCAGTTCTTC
- TRBJ1-2 12 - TRBV19 CASDNRYYGYTF TGTGCCAGTGACAACCGGTACTATGGCTACACCTTC
few TRBJ1-1 13 - TRBV7-8 CASSLASALEAFF TGTGCCAGCAGCTTAGCGAGTGCCTTGGAAGCTTTCTTT
large TRBJ1-2 13 TRBD1 TRBV14 CASSQDRGHGYTF TGTGCCAGCAGCCAAGACAGGGGGCATGGCTACACCTTC
- TRBJ2-1 16 - TRBV13 CASSSRGGTGLDEQFF TGTGCCAGCAGCTCTAGGGGCGGGACGGGGCTTGATGAGCAGTTCTTC
once TRBJ1-5 15 - TRBV19 CATIPSSHSNQPQHF TGTGCCACAATCCCCTCAAGCCATAGCAATCAGCCCCAGCATTTT
- TRBJ2-1 18 TRBD2 TRBV7-6 CASSLGTGRGVSYNEQFF TGTGCCAGCAGCTTAGGGACCGGGAGGGGAGTCTCCTACAATGAGCAGTTCTTC
- TRBJ1-1 13 - TRBV7-9 CASSLWRPAEAFF TGTGCCAGCAGCTTATGGAGGCCGGCTGAAGCTTTCTTT
- TRBJ1-2 16 - TRBV4-3 CASSQDGRSGVYGYTF TGCGCCAGCAGCCAAGATGGGCGGAGCGGGGTCTATGGCTACACCTTC
- TRBJ2-2 16 - TRBV19 CASSIDGGTRTGELFF TGTGCCAGTAGTATAGATGGGGGGACGCGCACCGGGGAGCTGTTTTTT
- TRBJ2-2 16 - TRBV7-9 CASSLIVGGYTGELFF TGTGCCAGCAGCTTAATTGTGGGGGGATACACCGGGGAGCTGTTTTTT
- TRBJ1-1 15 - TRBV7-9 CASSQAVPGGTEAFF TGTGCCAGCAGCCAAGCCGTCCCCGGGGGCACTGAAGCTTTCTTT
- TRBJ2-7 16 TRBD2 TRBV2 CASRGTGTSTTYEQYF TGTGCCAGCAGGGGTACCGGGACTAGCACTACTTACGAGCAGTACTTC
- TRBJ2-7 15 TRBD1 TRBV7-6 CASSPDRVGPYEQYF TGTGCCAGCAGCCCAGACAGGGTCGGTCCCTACGAGCAGTACTTC
once TRBJ2-7 11 - TRBV9 CASSTGSEQYF TGTGCCAGCAGCACAGGGTCCGAGCAGTACTTC